Listed here are 28 T cell receptor beta chains from one sample, sequenced in a study of response to subunit inactivated influenza vaccine (dated by TCRdb to 2017 to 2018). Library prep was done by RT-PCR. The sequencer listed for this sample is Illumina HiSeq 2500. The public reads were quality trimmed at Q25 with fastp and then assembled into clones with MiXCR by TCRdb, keeping productive beta chains. Each CDR3 protein appears once, grouped with its most common genes and DNA. Across this sample there are 600,000 to 700,000 distinct CDR3 sequences, with 12% to 15% seen only once. The ten largest clones represent 7.5% to 8% of the sample. The specimen comprised PBMCs from blood, sampled 14 to 15 days before vaccination. Receptors originate from a man aged 50 to 60 who received an inactivated influenza vaccine. Donor details come from another sample of the same person, matched by shared clones.

In its sample, this clonotype was seen many times. The genes are TRBV12-3 or TRBV12-4 and TRBJ1-1, with D unclear. There are 14 residues in the CDR3. Trimming cost V 6 bases and J 9 bases, with 20 bases left between them. In DNA, the CDR3 is TGTGCCAGCAGCGCCACCGGAGGACCCGGGCAAGCTTTCTTT. Its translation is CASSATGGPGQAFF.

The rearrangement joins TRBV20-1 to TRBJ2-7; maybe TRBD1 (5 bases). The CDR3 contains 13 residues. The V end was cut by 3 bases, the J end by 3 bases, with 12 bases between. The germline V gene encodes CDR1 DFQATT and CDR2 SNEGSKA (reference sequence). CDR3 sequence: CSARSRENYEQYF. Here the CDR3 DNA reads TGCAGTGCTAGGAGCAGGGAAAACTACGAGCAGTACTTC.

The rearrangement links TRBV10-3 to TRBJ1-1, with unresolved D. The CDR3 extends over 14 amino acids. Germline CDR1 and CDR2: ENHRY and SYGVKD. V gave up 0 bases and J gave up 1 base, with 6 bases separating them. CDR3 region: CAISESDGNTEAFF. DNA for the CDR3: TGTGCCATCAGTGAGTCGGACGGGAACACTGAAGCTTTCTTT.

The chain links TRBV20-1 to TRBJ1-6; unclear D gene. Germline V lookup: CDR1 DFQATT, CDR2 SNEGSKA (reference sequence). With 0 bases removed from V and 7 bases from J, the gap between germline ends came to 19 bases. This CDR3 has 17 residues. This CDR3 reads CSAREREAASRNSPLHF. The CDR3, as DNA: TGCAGTGCTAGAGAGAGAGAGGCAGCGTCTCGGAATTCACCCCTCCACTTT.

The chain is built from TRBV12-3 or TRBV12-4 and TRBJ2-1, with 10 bases identical to TRBD2. The ends lost 6 bases at V and 8 bases at J; junction bases unmatched: 13. The CDR3 loop spans 16 amino acids. The CDR3 sequence is CASRSIAGGEGDEQFF. CDR3 in DNA: TGTGCCAGCAGATCTATAGCGGGAGGTGAGGGGGATGAGCAGTTCTTC.

The chain carries TRBV5-1 and TRBJ2-3, with TRBD1 matching 7 bases. Germline V CDR1 and CDR2: SGHRS, YFSETQ. This CDR3 has 14 amino acids. V shed 5 bases and J 2 bases; nucleotides not matched to a gene: 5. CDR3 amino acids: CASSPRGYTDTQYF. The CDR3, as DNA: TGCGCCAGCAGTCCCAGGGGGTACACAGATACGCAGTATTTT. Full variable domain (missing parts from reference TRBV5-1 and TRBJ2-3): KAGVTQTPRYLIKTRGQQVTLSCSPISGHRSVSWYQQTPGQGLQFLFEYFSETQRNKGNFPGRFSGRQFSNSRSEMNVSTLELGDSALYLCASSPRGYTDTQYFGPGTRLTVL.

Only a few counts were recorded for this clonotype. This sequence joins TRBV20-1 and TRBJ1-2; 12 nucleotides align to TRBD1. The trim removed 7 bases at V and 8 bases at J, leaving 5 bases unmatched. The CDR3 is 12 residues long. In germline, CDR1 is DFQATT, CDR2 SNEGSKA (reference sequence). The CDR3, as DNA: TGCAGTGACAGGGACAGGGGGCTAGGCTACACCTTC. Residues: CSDRDRGLGYTF.

The gene calls are TRBV6-1 and TRBJ1-5; D call uncertain. The ends were cut back, 8 bases at V and 7 bases at J, with 12 bases in the middle. From germline, CDR1 is MNHNS and CDR2 SASEGT. The CDR3 covers 12 residues. The CDR3 coding sequence is TGTGCCAGCGACGGGTTTGGCCAGCCCCAGCATTTT. As protein: CASDGFGQPQHF.

V is TRBV2 and J is TRBJ2-7; D call uncertain. Germline V gives CDR1 SNHLY, CDR2 FYNNEI. This CDR3 is 14 amino acids long. The ends were cut back, 6 bases at V and 1 base at J, with 13 bases in the middle. This chain's CDR3 is CASRPGSPSYEQYF. In DNA form, the CDR3 reads TGTGCCAGCAGACCGGGCAGCCCATCCTACGAGCAGTACTTC.

In its sample, this clonotype was seen many times. The J gene is TRBJ2-1, the V gene TRBV20-1; a possible D gene is TRBD2 (6 bases). V shed 5 bases and J shed 10 bases, with 21 bases lying between them. The CDR3 spans 14 residues. Germline V gives CDR1 DFQATT, CDR2 SNEGSKA (reference sequence). CDR3 sequence (DNA): TGCAGTGCTCCCGGGAGTCGAAATTTAATGGAGCAGTTCTTC. Protein product: CSAPGSRNLMEQFF.

Only a few counts were recorded for this clonotype. CDR3: CSVLLISSTDTQYF. CDR3 nucleotide sequence: TGCAGCGTCCTTCTTATCAGCTCCACAGATACGCAGTATTTT. The chain employs TRBV29-1 and TRBJ2-3, with D unresolved. The CDR3 is 14 residues long. V was clipped by 6 bases and J by 2 bases, with 15 bases between them. Germline CDR1 SQVTM, CDR2 ANQGSEA.

A few counts support this clonotype. The gene calls are TRBV20-1 and TRBJ2-3, with TRBD2 identical over 10 bases. The CDR3 runs 15 residues. Germline CDR1 is DFQATT and CDR2 is SNEGSKA (reference sequence). V lost 5 bases to trimming and J lost 6 bases; unmatched junction nucleotides: 11. The CDR3 is CSAASGGLPSDTQYF. The CDR3 region has the DNA TGCAGTGCTGCTAGCGGGGGCCTGCCCTCTGATACGCAGTATTTT.

The J gene is TRBJ2-1, the V gene TRBV19, with 7 positions matching TRBD1. The germline CDR1 and CDR2 sequences are LNHDA and SQIVND (reference sequence). The CDR3 is made up of 15 amino acids. The ends lost 3 bases at V and 1 base at J; junction bases unmatched: 3. CDR3 loop: CASSIDRDSYNEQFF. The CDR3 DNA sequence: TGTGCCAGTAGTATTGACAGGGATTCCTACAATGAGCAGTTCTTC.

This clonotype was seen only a few times. The V gene is TRBV9, the J gene TRBJ2-1, with D perhaps matching TRBD2 (5 bases). The V and J ends lost 0 bases and 1 base respectively, with 11 bases between them. Germline V gene sequence: CDR1 SGDLS, CDR2 YYNGEE. CDR3 length: 16 amino acids. This chain's CDR3 is CASSVGGARSYNEQFF. The CDR3 nucleotides read TGTGCCAGCAGCGTAGGGGGAGCCAGATCCTACAATGAGCAGTTCTTC. The full variable domain, completed using reference TRBV9 and TRBJ2-1, is DSGVTQTPKHLITATGQRVTLRCSPRSGDLSVYWYQQSLDQGLQFLIQYYNGEERAKGNILERFSAQQFPDLHSELNLSSLELGDSALYFCASSVGGARSYNEQFFGPGTRLTVL.

This clonotype was counted only a few times. CDR3 protein: CSAREGAKVGYTF. The CDR3 DNA follows: TGCAGTGCTAGAGAGGGGGCTAAGGTGGGCTACACCTTC. This sequence joins TRBV20-1 and TRBJ1-2, with D perhaps matching TRBD1 (6 bases). V lost 0 bases and J 8 bases, leaving 13 bases between the germline ends. The CDR3 is 13 amino acids. The germline V gene encodes CDR1 DFQATT and CDR2 SNEGSKA (reference sequence).

This clonotype was seen more than once but under ten times. V is TRBV7-3 and J is TRBJ2-6, with TRBD1 matching over 7 bases. Germline trimming cut 2 bases from V and 0 bases from J; bases unmatched to any gene: 7. Germline V CDR1 and CDR2: SGHTA, FQGTGA. This CDR3 is built from 18 residues. CDR3 in amino acids: CASSLWGQTVSGANVLTF. The CDR3, as DNA: TGTGCCAGCAGCTTATGGGGACAGACCGTCTCTGGGGCCAACGTCCTGACTTTC.

The V and J genes are TRBV29-1 and TRBJ1-3; unclear D gene. V shed 6 bases and J shed 0 bases, with 3 bases lying between them. The CDR3 extends over 11 amino acids. Germline loops: CDR1 SQVTM, CDR2 ANQGSEA. CDR3 sequence (DNA): TGCAGCGTCCCCTCTGGAAACACCATATATTTT. Translation gives CSVPSGNTIYF.

The rearrangement links TRBV5-5 to TRBJ1-5; a weak D match, TRBD1 (6 bases). Germline loops: CDR1 SGHKS, CDR2 YYEKEE (reference sequence). The germline V and J ends were trimmed by 3 bases and 2 bases, with 12 bases remaining between them. The length of the CDR3 is 15 residues. The chain's CDR3 is CASSWLQGGNQPQHF. The CDR3 DNA follows: TGTGCCAGCAGCTGGCTACAGGGCGGCAATCAGCCCCAGCATTTT.

The chain joins TRBV5-1 to TRBJ2-1; 9 bases agree with TRBD2. Trimming took 3 bases from V and 2 from J; bases not matched to a gene: 3. The CDR3 contains 15 residues. Per germline, CDR1 SGHRS and CDR2 YFSETQ. CDR3 loop: CASSSIAGAYNEQFF. CDR3 coding DNA: TGCGCCAGCAGCTCCATAGCGGGAGCCTACAATGAGCAGTTCTTC.

This sequence joins TRBV25-1 and TRBJ1-4; tentative D call: TRBD1 (5 bases). The V end was cut by 6 bases, the J end by 6 bases, with 5 bases between. CDR1 is MGHDK, CDR2 SYGVNS, per germline. The CDR3 totals 11 residues. The CDR3 coding sequence is TGTGCCAGCAGGACAGATGAAAAACTGTTTTTT. Its translation: CASRTDEKLFF.

This chain links TRBV4-2 with TRBJ2-5; D unclear. CDR1 is LGHNA, CDR2 YNFKEQ, per germline. V was shortened by 2 bases and J by 2 bases, with 12 bases between the two germline ends. The CDR3 runs 15 residues. The CDR3 loop is CASSQRPGNQETQYF. The DNA of the CDR3 is TGTGCCAGCAGCCAAAGACCGGGTAATCAAGAGACCCAGTACTTC.

This chain links TRBV4-2 with TRBJ2-1, with D possibly matching TRBD2 (5 bases). Germline loops: CDR1 LGHNA, CDR2 YNFKEQ. The CDR3 extends over 22 amino acids. The ends were cut back, 4 bases at V and 3 bases at J, with 34 bases in the middle. CDR3 loop: CASSPLRLAGELLRPYYNEQFF. DNA for the CDR3: TGTGCCAGCAGCCCCCTACGATTGGCGGGCGAGCTCTTAAGACCATACTACAATGAGCAGTTCTTC.

This clonotype was detected a few times. V usage is TRBV29-1 and J usage is TRBJ2-7, with 12 nucleotides matching TRBD1. Germline V gene lookup returns CDR1 SQVTM and CDR2 ANQGSEA. The CDR3 is 14 amino acids. Trimming cost V 4 bases and J 4 bases; bases outside gene matches: 5. CDR3 DNA sequence: TGCAGCGTTGTTCGGGGACAGGGGGCATACGAGCAGTACTTC. Translated, it gives CSVVRGQGAYEQYF.

This clonotype was observed many times. V usage is TRBV4-1 and J usage is TRBJ2-5, with TRBD1 as a possible D gene (6 bases). The V and J ends lost 2 bases and 1 base respectively, with 14 bases between them. This CDR3 has 16 residues. CDR1 is MGHRA and CDR2 is YSYEKL in the germline V gene. This CDR3 is CASSQNRQVRQETQYF. The CDR3 region has the DNA TGCGCCAGCAGCCAAAATAGACAGGTCCGCCAAGAGACCCAGTACTTC.

V gene TRBV11-2 combines with J gene TRBJ2-7; D unclear. Trimming removed 5 bases at V and 5 bases at J, with 13 bases between. The length of the CDR3 is 13 residues. Germline CDR1 and CDR2: SGHAT and FQNNGV. CDR3 region: CASSLSFRDEQYF. The CDR3 bases are TGTGCCAGCAGCCTAAGTTTCCGTGACGAGCAGTACTTC. Complete variable domain (other parts from reference TRBV11-2 and TRBJ2-7): EAGVAQSPRYKIIEKRQSVAFWCNPISGHATLYWYQQILGQGPKLLIQFQNNGVVDDSQLPKDRFSAERLKGVDSTLKIQPAKLEDSAVYLCASSLSFRDEQYFGPGTRLTVT.

This clonotype was picked up a small number of times. The J gene is TRBJ2-3, the V gene TRBV20-1; TRBD2 might be the D (6 bases). Looked up from germline, CDR1 is DFQATT and CDR2 is SNEGSKA (reference sequence). CDR3 length equals 16 residues. The germline V and J ends were trimmed by 0 bases and 7 bases, with 20 bases remaining between them. CDR3: CSARDLIRDSINTQYF. The CDR3 DNA reads as TGCAGTGCTAGAGACCTAATCCGGGACTCAATTAATACGCAGTATTTT.

V and J are TRBV4-3 and TRBJ1-2; TRBD1 matches at 7 bases. This CDR3 region has 13 residues. Looked up from germline, CDR1 is LGHNA and CDR2 is YSLEER. Germline trimming cut 1 base from V and 13 bases from J; bases unmatched to any gene: 9. The CDR3 is CASSQGAGGEGTF. The CDR3 region has the DNA TGCGCCAGCAGCCAAGGGGCAGGGGGTGAGGGCACCTTC.

This clonotype was detected ten times or more. The V gene is TRBV5-1, the J gene TRBJ2-1; 9 bases are a match to TRBD2. The germline CDR1 and CDR2 sequences are SGHRS and YFSETQ. CDR3 length: 17 amino acids. V was clipped by 3 bases and J by 6 bases; unmatched bases: 13. The CDR3 DNA reads TGCGCCAGCAGCTGGGGGTTAACTAGCGGGCCTATCAATGAGCAGTTCTTC. Its protein is CASSWGLTSGPINEQFF.